The sequence of this T cell receptor (beta chain) was determined in a study of cytomegalovirus exposure and HLA in healthy donors. Remarks on this clone: Its antigen remains unidentified.

CDR1 is MNHNS and CDR2 is SASEGT in the germline V gene. The CDR3 has 13 amino acids. V dropped 4 bases and J dropped 6 bases, with 12 bases sitting between them. In the PCR, 60 Vbeta and 13 Jbeta primers were used. TCRdb's table, derived via immunoSEQ multiplex PCR, lists solely in-frame clones and lacks some. The repertoire table contains 100,000 to 150,000 clones. Study results and caveats: In a later analysis, a genetic analysis reported fewer productive-TCR N-insertions in an Asian-associated ancestry cluster than the cohort average. A later analysis linked a missense variant in DCLRE1C to the trimming of TCR beta V and J genes.

V is TRBV6-1 and J is TRBJ1-2, with D possibly being TRBD1 (6 bases). The specimen was PBMCs. This receptor was obtained from a woman aged 40-49 years in good health and CMV-seronegative. The CDR3 loop reads CASSVQGYDGYTF. Here the CDR3 DNA reads TGTGCCAGCAGTGTACAGGGTTATGATGGCTACACCTTC.